This T cell receptor beta chain was sequenced for a study of blood T cell repertoires in COVID-19. Study-level information: Acute-phase and convalescent COVID-19 samples originated in the United States, Italy and Spain. T cells, B-cell-depleted T cells, or PBMCs supplied cDNA or gDNA.

The CDR3 spans 16 residues. Germline V gene lookup returns CDR1 SGHRS and CDR2 YFSETQ. With V trimmed by 1 base and J by 5 bases, 7 bases remained unmatched. In the authors' methods: Estimates of nucleated cell counts were drawn from the amplification of reference gene primers. TCRdb's copy holds only in-frame clones and misses some; the assay was immunoSEQ multiplex PCR. The V and J calls and the clone size are those of that table, but D and trimming were determined from the DNA. The repertoire holds approximately 160,000 clones, with roughly 88% as singletons. This clonotype was obtained from a woman aged 50 to 65 in a cohort sampled during active or convalescent COVID-19. V usage is TRBV5-1 and J usage is TRBJ1-2; 11 bases agree with TRBD1. The sample was peripheral blood. In DNA, the CDR3 is TGCGCCAGCAGCTTGACTCCCGGGACAGGGGGTTATGGCTACACCTTC. It specifies CASSLTPGTGGYGYTF.